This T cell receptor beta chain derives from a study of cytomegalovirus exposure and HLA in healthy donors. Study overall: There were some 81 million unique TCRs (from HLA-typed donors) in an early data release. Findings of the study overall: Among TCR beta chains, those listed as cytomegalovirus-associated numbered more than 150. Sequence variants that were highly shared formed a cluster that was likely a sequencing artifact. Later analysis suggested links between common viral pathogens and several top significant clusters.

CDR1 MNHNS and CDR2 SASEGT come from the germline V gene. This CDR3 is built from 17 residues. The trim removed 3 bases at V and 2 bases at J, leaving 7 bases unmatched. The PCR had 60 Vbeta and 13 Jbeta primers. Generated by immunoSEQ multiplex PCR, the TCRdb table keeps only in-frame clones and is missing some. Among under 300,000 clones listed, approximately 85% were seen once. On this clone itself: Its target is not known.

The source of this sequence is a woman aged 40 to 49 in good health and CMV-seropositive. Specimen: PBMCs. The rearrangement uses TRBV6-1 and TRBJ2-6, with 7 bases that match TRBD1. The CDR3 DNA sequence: TGTGCCAGCAGTGATTCCGGACAGGTCGCTGGGGCCAACGTCCTGACTTTC. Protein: CASSDSGQVAGANVLTF.